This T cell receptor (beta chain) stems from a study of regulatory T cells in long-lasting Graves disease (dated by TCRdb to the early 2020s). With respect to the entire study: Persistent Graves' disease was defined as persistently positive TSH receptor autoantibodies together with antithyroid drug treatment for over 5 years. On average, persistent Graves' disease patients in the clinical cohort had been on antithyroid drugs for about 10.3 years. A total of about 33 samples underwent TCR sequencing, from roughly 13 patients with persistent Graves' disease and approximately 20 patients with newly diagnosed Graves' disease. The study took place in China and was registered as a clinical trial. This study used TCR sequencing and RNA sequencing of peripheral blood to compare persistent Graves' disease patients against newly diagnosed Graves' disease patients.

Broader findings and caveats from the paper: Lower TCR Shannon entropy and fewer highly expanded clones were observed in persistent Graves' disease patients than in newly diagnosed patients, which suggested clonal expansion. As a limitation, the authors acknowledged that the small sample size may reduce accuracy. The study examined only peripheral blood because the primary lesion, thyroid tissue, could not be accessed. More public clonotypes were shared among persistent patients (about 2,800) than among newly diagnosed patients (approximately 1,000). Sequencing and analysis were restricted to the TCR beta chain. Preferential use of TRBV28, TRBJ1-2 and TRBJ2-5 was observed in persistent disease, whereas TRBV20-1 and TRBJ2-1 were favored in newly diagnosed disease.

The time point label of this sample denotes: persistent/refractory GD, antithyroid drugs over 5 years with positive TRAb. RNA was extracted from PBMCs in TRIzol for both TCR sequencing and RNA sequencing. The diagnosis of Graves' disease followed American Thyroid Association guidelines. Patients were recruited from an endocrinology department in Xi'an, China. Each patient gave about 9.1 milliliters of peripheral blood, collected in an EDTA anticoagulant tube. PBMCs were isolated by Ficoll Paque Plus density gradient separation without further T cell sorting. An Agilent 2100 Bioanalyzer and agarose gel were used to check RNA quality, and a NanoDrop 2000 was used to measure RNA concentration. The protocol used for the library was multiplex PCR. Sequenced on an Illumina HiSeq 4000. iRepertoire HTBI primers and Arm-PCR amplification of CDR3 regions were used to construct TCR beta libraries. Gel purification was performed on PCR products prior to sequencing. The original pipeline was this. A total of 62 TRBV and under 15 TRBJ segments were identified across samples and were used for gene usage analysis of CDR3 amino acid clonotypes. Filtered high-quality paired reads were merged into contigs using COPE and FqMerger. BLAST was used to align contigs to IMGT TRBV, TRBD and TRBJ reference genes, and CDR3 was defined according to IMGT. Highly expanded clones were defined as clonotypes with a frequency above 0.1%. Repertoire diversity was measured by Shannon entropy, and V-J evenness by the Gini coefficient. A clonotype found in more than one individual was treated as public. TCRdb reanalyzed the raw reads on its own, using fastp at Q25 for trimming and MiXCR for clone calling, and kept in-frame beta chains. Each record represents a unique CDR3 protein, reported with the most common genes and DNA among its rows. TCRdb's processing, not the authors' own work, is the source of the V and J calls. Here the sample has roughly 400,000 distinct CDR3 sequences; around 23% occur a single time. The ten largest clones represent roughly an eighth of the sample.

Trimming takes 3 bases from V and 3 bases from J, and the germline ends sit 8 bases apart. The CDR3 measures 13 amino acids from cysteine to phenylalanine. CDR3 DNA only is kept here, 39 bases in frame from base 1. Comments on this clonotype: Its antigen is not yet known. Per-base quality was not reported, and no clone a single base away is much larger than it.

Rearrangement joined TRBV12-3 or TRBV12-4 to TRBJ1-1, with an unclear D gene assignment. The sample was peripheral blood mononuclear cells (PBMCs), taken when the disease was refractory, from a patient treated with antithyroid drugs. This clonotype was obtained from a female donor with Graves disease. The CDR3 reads CASSFSGDTEAFF. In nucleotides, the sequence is TGTGCCAGCAGTTTTAGCGGAGACACTGAAGCTTTCTTT.